These 15 T cell receptor beta chains originate from one sample sequenced in a study of Ad26.COV2.S vaccination and SARS-CoV-2 variants. Documented treatment: approximately 18 received Ad26.COV2.S at low or high dose, single or two shots; several received placebo; per-sample allocation not given. Sampling was done on day 63 after the first vaccine or placebo injection. Clones were read by immunoSEQ multiplex PCR, and TCRdb kept only the in-frame ones, dropping some. The sample includes more than 300,000 clones, about 89% of them seen just once. Sequencing used peripheral blood, obtained in a trial of Ad26.COV2.S vaccine versus placebo. The receptors originated from a person between 18 and 59 years old who received the Ad26.COV2.S COVID-19 vaccine or a placebo.

This chain uses TRBV29-1 with TRBJ2-2, with 12 bases matching TRBD2. J gave up 6 bases and V 6 bases, and 5 bases lay outside the gene matches. Germline CDR1 reads SQVTM; CDR2 reads ANQGSEA. This CDR3 is built from 14 residues. CDR3 in amino acids: CSVSRTSGAGELFF. CDR3 nucleotide sequence: TGCAGCGTCTCTAGGACTAGCGGGGCCGGGGAGCTGTTTTTT.

The gene calls are TRBV5-1 and TRBJ2-2, with unresolved D. The germline gives CDR1 SGHRS, CDR2 YFSETQ. V dropped 3 bases and J dropped 0 bases, with 9 bases sitting between them. The CDR3 covers 15 residues. The DNA for the CDR3 is TGCGCCAGCAGCTCGTCAACGGCGAACACCGGGGAGCTGTTTTTT. This encodes CASSSSTANTGELFF. Using reference TRBV5-1 and TRBJ2-2 for the parts outside the CDR3, the full variable domain is KAGVTQTPRYLIKTRGQQVTLSCSPISGHRSVSWYQQTPGQGLQFLFEYFSETQRNKGNFPGRFSGRQFSNSRSEMNVSTLELGDSALYLCASSSSTANTGELFFGEGSRLTVL.

V gene TRBV5-8 combines with J gene TRBJ2-2, with a weak D call TRBD1 (5 bases). Looked up from germline, CDR1 is SGHTS and CDR2 is YDEGEE. CDR3 length: 14 residues. Trimming left V 6 bases short and J 3 bases short, with 12 bases between. The DNA of the CDR3 is TGTGCCAGCATCCACGACAGCTACACCGGGGAGCTGTTTTTT. It yields the protein CASIHDSYTGELFF.

This clone has just one count. The gene calls are TRBV3-1 (or the pseudogene TRBV3-2) and TRBJ1-1; D is perhaps TRBD1 (5 bases). CDR3 size: 13 residues. The V gene's germline CDR1 is LGHDT and CDR2 YNNKEL (reference sequence). V was cut by 4 bases and J by 5 bases, with 11 bases left in between. The DNA of the CDR3 is TGTGCCAGCAGCCTCCCCCGGGGGACTGAAGCTTTCTTT. Protein sequence: CASSLPRGTEAFF.

The V call is TRBV5-4, the J call TRBJ2-5; 11 bases align to TRBD2. Germline trimming cut 4 bases from V and 1 base from J; bases unmatched to any gene: 9. The germline V gene encodes CDR1 SGHNT and CDR2 YYREEE (reference sequence). The CDR3 has 17 residues. The CDR3 loop is CASSPSTSGKGQETQYF. CDR3 in DNA: TGTGCCAGCAGCCCATCGACTAGCGGGAAGGGCCAAGAGACCCAGTACTTC. Looking up the rest from reference TRBV5-4 and TRBJ2-5 gives the full variable domain: ETGVTQSPTHLIKTRGQQVTLRCSSQSGHNTVSWYQQALGQGPQFIFQYYREEENGRGNFPPRFSGLQFPNYSSELNVNALELDDSALYLCASSPSTSGKGQETQYFGPGTRLLVL.

V and J are TRBV7-8 and TRBJ1-3, with 8 bases that match TRBD1. The CDR3 length is 16 residues. The V gene end was trimmed by 0 bases and the J gene end by 7 bases; junction bases not matched to a gene: 8. The germline gives CDR1 SGHVS, CDR2 FQNEAQ. The CDR3: CASSLASGQGKNTIYF. In nucleotides, the CDR3 is TGTGCCAGCAGCTTAGCGTCTGGACAGGGCAAGAACACCATATATTTT.

The V gene is TRBV3-1 (or the pseudogene TRBV3-2), the J gene TRBJ2-2, with a tentative D call TRBD1 (5 bases). CDR3 length: 16 residues. Trimming pared 1 base from V and 6 bases from J, leaving 15 bases between. Germline lookup yields CDR1 LGHDT and CDR2 YNNKEL (reference sequence). Here the CDR3 reads CASSQGLYLGAGELFF. In DNA form, the CDR3 reads TGTGCCAGCAGCCAAGGCCTATACTTAGGGGCCGGGGAGCTGTTTTTT.

This sequence joins TRBV7-2 and TRBJ2-7; 12 bases fit TRBD1. CDR1 SGHTA and CDR2 FQGNSA come from the germline V gene. The CDR3 consists of 14 residues. Trimming at V came to 5 bases and at J to 3 bases, leaving 2 bases not matched to a gene. CDR3 region: CASSRDRGRYEQYF. CDR3 coding DNA: TGTGCCAGCAGCCGGGACAGGGGGCGCTACGAGCAGTACTTC.

Here the CDR3 reads CASSAGQGADGYTF. CDR3 DNA: TGTGCCAGCAGCGCGGGACAGGGGGCAGATGGCTACACCTTC. The J gene is TRBJ1-2, the V gene TRBV5-6; 12 bases are a match to TRBD1. The CDR3 is made up of 14 amino acids. V trimming: 4 bases; J trimming: 6 bases; junction bases outside the gene matches: 4. Germline values: CDR1 SGHDT, CDR2 YYEEEE. Together with reference TRBV5-6 and TRBJ1-2, the CDR3 gives the full variable domain: DAGVTQSPTHLIKTRGQQVTLRCSPKSGHDTVSWYQQALGQGPQFIFQYYEEEERQRGNFPDRFSGHQFPNYSSELNVNALLLGDSALYLCASSAGQGADGYTFGSGTRLTVV.

The chain carries TRBV10-2 and TRBJ2-7; D is unclear. Per the germline V gene, CDR1 is WSHSY and CDR2 is SAAADI. The CDR3 runs to 13 residues. Trimming removed 3 bases at V and 5 bases at J, with 11 bases between. The CDR3 sequence: CASSDRSYHEQYF. CDR3 DNA sequence: TGCGCCAGCAGTGACCGGAGTTACCACGAGCAGTACTTC.

The chain joins TRBV6-6 to TRBJ1-2, with TRBD1 identical over 7 bases. CDR3 size: 15 residues. Trimming at V came to 2 bases and at J to 2 bases, leaving 5 bases not matched to a gene. From germline, CDR1 is MNHNY and CDR2 SVGAGI (reference sequence). The DNA of the CDR3 is TGTGCCAGCAGTTACGACAGGGACGGAAACTATGGCTACACCTTC. Translation: CASSYDRDGNYGYTF.

The chain has TRBV3-1 (or the pseudogene TRBV3-2) and TRBJ2-3, with TRBD2 matching 10 bases. J lost 1 base, V lost 4 bases, and 2 bases had no gene match. This CDR3 has 15 amino acids. CDR1 LGHDT and CDR2 YNNKEL come from the germline V gene (reference sequence). CDR3 in amino acids: CASSLAGGGTDTQYF. The CDR3 region has the DNA TGTGCCAGCAGCCTAGCGGGAGGCGGCACAGATACGCAGTATTTT.

The chain has TRBV25-1 and TRBJ1-2; D not resolved. V was pared by 2 bases and J by 1 base, with 8 bases between. Germline CDR1 MGHDK, CDR2 SYGVNS. This CDR3 is built from 14 residues. The CDR3 loop reads CASSEDDRNYGYTF. The CDR3 nucleotides are TGTGCCAGCAGTGAAGATGACCGTAACTATGGCTACACCTTC.

The V and J genes are TRBV10-3 and TRBJ2-4; D is unresolved. V was cut by 0 bases and J by 8 bases, with 8 bases left in between. The germline V gene has CDR1 ENHRY and CDR2 SYGVKD. CDR3 length: 13 residues. DNA of the CDR3: TGTGCCATCAGTGAGTCAGGGATTGACATTCAGTACTTC. Its protein is CAISESGIDIQYF.

The V call is TRBV19, the J call TRBJ2-2, with no clear D. V shed 6 bases and J shed 0 bases, with 11 bases lying between them. Germline CDR1 reads LNHDA; CDR2 reads SQIVND (reference sequence). The CDR3 loop spans 15 amino acids. This chain's CDR3 is CASRSLAANTGELFF. CDR3 DNA: TGTGCCAGTAGGAGTTTAGCAGCGAACACCGGGGAGCTGTTTTTT.